These 16 T cell receptor beta chains originate from one sample sequenced in a study of cytomegalovirus exposure and HLA in healthy donors. 13 Jbeta primers and 60 Vbeta primers were used for the PCR. Using immunoSEQ multiplex PCR, the repertoire was profiled, and TCRdb retains in-frame clones only, with some absent. This table holds 85,000 to 100,000 clones, roughly 83% found once. Source material: PBMCs. Receptors were obtained from a male donor in good health and CMV-seropositive.

This clone has just one count. V and J are TRBV4-3 and TRBJ1-6; tentatively, D is TRBD1 (5 bases). Trimming removed 4 bases at V and 9 bases at J, with 16 bases between. Germline V gives CDR1 LGHNA, CDR2 YSLEER. The CDR3 contains 15 residues. The CDR3 DNA follows: TGCGCCAGCAGCCCAGAGCAGGGTTGGAGTTCACCCCTCCACTTT. Translating gives CASSPEQGWSSPLHF.

This clone showed up just once. The V call is TRBV2, the J call TRBJ1-5; D not certain. Trimming cost V 2 bases and J 9 bases, with 17 bases left between them. Germline V gives CDR1 SNHLY, CDR2 FYNNEI. There are 15 residues in the CDR3. CDR3 nucleotide sequence: TGTGCCAGCAGTGAAAACCGGGAAGGTATAGGGCCCCAGCATTTT. Its protein is CASSENREGIGPQHF.

The chain carries TRBV4-1 and TRBJ2-7; 9 nucleotides align to TRBD2. V gave up 3 bases and J gave up 0 bases; unmatched junction bases: 12. Germline CDR1 reads MGHRA; CDR2 reads YSYEKL. CDR3 length: 18 amino acids. CDR3 protein: CASSHSGPGGGGSYEQYF. The CDR3 coding sequence is TGCGCCAGCAGCCACTCAGGACCCGGCGGGGGGGGCTCCTACGAGCAGTACTTC.

The chain joins TRBV19 to TRBJ1-2, with 9 bases fitting TRBD1. With V trimmed by 7 bases and J by 2 bases, 14 bases remained unmatched. This CDR3 comprises 17 residues. The germline V gene has CDR1 LNHDA and CDR2 SQIVND (reference sequence). As DNA, the CDR3 is TGTGCCAGTAAGGCCCAGGAGGACAGGGGACGGAACTATGGCTACACCTTC. It encodes CASKAQEDRGRNYGYTF.

In the case of this clone: The junction departs from the called germline gene at one end, perhaps through a read error. This chain links TRBV30 with TRBJ1-3; possibly TRBD1 for D (6 bases). The CDR3 totals 15 residues. CDR1 and CDR2 (germline): GTSNPN, SVGIG (reference sequence). The CDR3: CARSVVTGSGNTIYF. The CDR3 nucleotides read TGTGCCCGGAGTGTCGTAACAGGGAGTGGAAACACCATATATTTT.

The V call is TRBV30, the J call TRBJ2-7; 9 bases line up with TRBD1. This CDR3 comprises 12 residues. CDR1 and CDR2 from the germline V gene are GTSNPN and SVGIG (reference sequence). Trimming took 0 bases from V and 13 from J; bases not matched to a gene: 7. The CDR3 DNA is TGTGCCTGGAGTGTACTTGGGGACAGGGTATACTTC. Translating it yields CAWSVLGDRVYF.

The chain employs TRBV30 and TRBJ1-1; D is uncertain. CDR1 is GTSNPN, CDR2 SVGIG, per germline (reference sequence). The CDR3 is 10 residues long. Trimming shortened V by 2 bases and J by 5 bases, and 3 bases separated the two germline ends. The CDR3 reads CAWSRTEAFF. In nucleotides, the CDR3 is TGTGCCTGGAGTCGGACTGAAGCTTTCTTT.

The chain carries TRBV13 and TRBJ2-7; 8 nucleotides align to TRBD1. This CDR3 has 15 amino acids. CDR1 is PRHDT, CDR2 FYEKMQ, per germline (reference sequence). V lost 5 bases, J lost 3 bases, and 9 bases stayed unmatched. CDR3 amino acids: CASSAVGTGDYEQYF. In nucleotides, the CDR3 is TGTGCCAGCAGCGCCGTCGGGACAGGAGACTACGAGCAGTACTTC.

This clone was counted only a few times. The rearrangement links TRBV7-2 to TRBJ2-1, with 9 bases that match TRBD1. The J segment lost 6 bases and the V segment lost 3 bases, leaving 9 bases of the junction unmatched. Germline CDR1 is SGHTA and CDR2 is FQGNSA. This CDR3 has 16 amino acids. This chain's CDR3 is CASSLARDRVTNEQFF. The CDR3 nucleotides are TGTGCCAGCAGCTTGGCCCGGGACAGGGTGACCAATGAGCAGTTCTTC.

This clone has a single count. The chain employs TRBV30 and TRBJ1-2; D remains ambiguous. Germline V gives CDR1 GTSNPN, CDR2 SVGIG (reference sequence). V shed 5 bases and J shed 9 bases, with 10 bases lying between them. The CDR3 has 10 amino acids. CDR3: CAWGPGSYTF. The CDR3, as DNA: TGTGCCTGGGGTCCGGGGAGCTACACCTTC. The whole variable domain, remainder taken from reference TRBV30 and TRBJ1-2, is SQTIHQWPATLVQPVGSPLSLECTVEGTSNPNLYWYRQAAGRGLQLLFYSVGIGQISSEVPQNLSASRPQDRQFILSSKKLLLSDSGFYLCAWGPGSYTFGSGTRLTVV.

This chain links TRBV28 with TRBJ2-7, with 7 nucleotides matching TRBD1. Trimming took 9 bases from V and 2 from J; bases not matched to a gene: 1. CDR3 length: 11 residues. Germline assignment: CDR1 MDHEN and CDR2 SYDVKM. The CDR3 reads CASQGAYEQYF. The CDR3 DNA is TGTGCCAGTCAGGGGGCCTACGAGCAGTACTTC.

CDR3 coding DNA: TGTGCCAGCAGTTACTCAGGTCGAGGTGGTGCGCAGTATTTT. Amino acids: CASSYSGRGGAQYF. The V call is TRBV6-5, the J call TRBJ2-3; D unclear. Between the trimmed V and J ends, which lost 0 bases and 10 bases, there was a span of 14 bases. CDR1 and CDR2 from the germline V gene are MNHEY and SVGAGI. The CDR3 is made up of 14 amino acids.

The rearrangement joins TRBV19 to TRBJ1-4, with a tentative D call TRBD1 (5 bases). The germline V and J ends were trimmed by 3 bases and 6 bases, with 11 bases remaining between them. The CDR3 totals 14 residues. Germline CDR1 LNHDA, CDR2 SQIVND (reference sequence). CDR3: CASSMRQGHEKLFF. As DNA, the CDR3 is TGTGCCAGTAGTATGAGGCAGGGTCATGAAAAACTGTTTTTT.

V gene TRBV25-1 combines with J gene TRBJ1-1; TRBD1 might be the D (6 bases). CDR1 is MGHDK, CDR2 SYGVNS, per germline. CDR3 length equals 10 residues. V shed 8 bases and J shed 9 bases, with 10 bases lying between them. CDR3: CASEQGKAFF. The CDR3 DNA reads as TGTGCCAGCGAACAGGGAAAAGCTTTCTTT.

The genes are TRBV25-1 and TRBJ2-3; tentatively, D is TRBD2 (6 bases). The CDR3 runs to 14 residues. Deletions cut 5 bases from V and 6 bases from J, with 15 bases between. The germline CDR1 and CDR2 sequences are MGHDK and SYGVNS. This chain's CDR3 is CASSPTGVADTQYF. The CDR3 bases are TGTGCCAGCAGTCCCACGGGGGTTGCGGATACGCAGTATTTT.

This clone was detected once. The chain's CDR3 is CASNITGGLEPQHF. CDR3 nucleotide sequence: TGTGCCAGTAATATCACAGGGGGCTTAGAGCCCCAGCATTTT. The rearrangement uses TRBV19 and TRBJ1-5; 9 bases fit TRBD1. There are 14 residues in the CDR3. With 7 bases clipped from V and 8 bases from J, the junction kept 9 bases outside the gene matches. Germline assignment: CDR1 LNHDA and CDR2 SQIVND (reference sequence).